This T cell receptor (beta chain) was observed in a study of blood T cell repertoires in COVID-19. Trimming shortened V by 5 bases and J by 4 bases, and 17 bases separated the two germline ends. CDR3 length equals 15 residues. Germline CDR1 reads SEHNR; CDR2 reads FQNEAQ (reference sequence). Per the original data handling: Amplification with reference gene primers provided the estimates of nucleated cell counts. The protocol was immunoSEQ multiplex PCR, while the TCRdb copy is restricted to in-frame clones and leaves out a portion. From that table come the V and J calls and clone size; the DNA was used to work out D and trimming. The repertoire consists of tens of thousands of clones, with 80% occurring once and the leading ten covering about a tenth. This clone was seen only once.

The TCR was taken from a woman in her 70s with acute or convalescent COVID-19. Sequenced input: peripheral blood. The genes are TRBV7-9 and TRBJ1-2; possibly TRBD1 for D (5 bases). The CDR3, as DNA: TGTGCCAGCAGCCCCTCAGGGTTGGGGATCTATGGCTACACCTTC. Its protein product is CASSPSGLGIYGYTF.